One sample yielded the 23 T cell receptor beta chains listed below, sequenced in a study of post-analysis software for immune sequencing data. Study outcomes and limitations: A handful of TRBV segments (TRBV5-6, TRBV5-1 and TRBV20-1 among them) occurred more frequently in patients than in controls.

Unique molecular identifiers featured in each of the TCR beta cDNA libraries. TCRdb used MiXCR to reprocess the PCR reads, holding one entry per CDR3 protein. The data hold about 620,000 distinct CDR3 sequences, with 40% to 50% observed a single time. These receptors are not linked to any known antigen. The sequenced sample consisted of blood. The origin of the receptors is a girl between 10 and 17 years old with multiple sclerosis.

This clonotype was found a few times. V gene TRBV5-5 combines with J gene TRBJ2-5; 7 bases fit TRBD2. The ends lost 3 bases at V and 2 bases at J; junction bases unmatched: 10. Germline lookup yields CDR1 SGHKS and CDR2 YYEKEE (reference sequence). CDR3 length equals 16 residues. CDR3 bases: TGTGCCAGCAGCTCATTTTTCGGGCGGGGGCAAGAGACCCAGTACTTC. It is translated as CASSSFFGRGQETQYF. Full variable domain (outside the CDR3, taken from reference TRBV5-5 and TRBJ2-5): DAGVTQSPTHLIKTRGQQVTLRCSPISGHKSVSWYQQVLGQGPQFIFQYYEKEERGRGNFPDRFSARQFPNYSSELNVNALLLGDSALYLCASSSFFGRGQETQYFGPGTRLLVL.

Comments on this clonotype: A much larger clone differs by one base, so this may be a read error. Likely a read error: the CDR3 ends without its conserved phenylalanine or tryptophan. This sequence joins TRBV5-6 and TRBJ2-5; the D is unclear. The CDR3 length is 13 residues. The germline V gene encodes CDR1 SGHDT and CDR2 YYEEEE. V lost 0 bases and J 2 bases, leaving 5 bases between the germline ends. DNA for the CDR3: TGTGCCAGCAGCTTGGGTGAACAAGAGACCCAGTACTCC. Its protein is CASSLGEQETQYS.

This clonotype was counted only a few times. This chain uses TRBV9 with TRBJ2-7, with 9 bases fitting TRBD1. CDR3 length: 14 residues. The J segment lost 4 bases and the V segment lost 2 bases, leaving 4 bases of the junction unmatched. The V gene's germline CDR1 is SGDLS and CDR2 YYNGEE. The CDR3 DNA reads TGTGCCAGCAGCGTCGCAGACAGGGGGTACGAGCAGTACTTC. This sequence encodes CASSVADRGYEQYF.

The J gene is TRBJ1-6, the V gene TRBV12-3 or TRBV12-4, with TRBD1 as a possible D gene (6 bases). This CDR3 region has 16 residues. The ends were cut back, 1 base at V and 4 bases at J, with 11 bases in the middle. For the CDR3, the DNA is TGTGCCAGCAGTTTAGGCGGGCAGGGGTATAATTCACCCCTCCACTTT. Translated, it gives CASSLGGQGYNSPLHF.

The gene calls are TRBV5-1 and TRBJ2-7, with D perhaps assigned TRBD1 or TRBD2 (6 bases each). Germline CDR1 SGHRS, CDR2 YFSETQ. This CDR3 spans 14 amino acids. Trimming took off 5 bases at V and 0 bases at J, with 12 bases between the two ends. The CDR3 region has the DNA TGCGCCAGCAGAGGGGGGTTAAGCTCCTACGAGCAGTACTTC. It yields the protein CASRGGLSSYEQYF.

This clonotype was observed a few times. CDR3 region: CASSLDPGLSYEQYF. The CDR3 DNA reads as TGTGCCAGCAGCTTAGATCCCGGCCTCTCCTACGAGCAGTACTTC. The rearrangement uses TRBV7-8 and TRBJ2-7; D uncertain. From germline, CDR1 is SGHVS and CDR2 FQNEAQ. Trimming took off 1 base at V and 0 bases at J, with 10 bases between the two ends. This CDR3 has 15 residues.

Only a few counts were recorded for this clonotype. The V gene is TRBV20-1, the J gene TRBJ2-7; D is uncertain. V gave up 0 bases and J gave up 2 bases, with 11 bases separating them. The CDR3 spans 14 residues. CDR1 is DFQATT and CDR2 is SNEGSKA in the germline V gene (reference sequence). The CDR3 sequence: CSARDLEATYEQYF. The CDR3 nucleotides read TGCAGTGCTAGAGATCTAGAGGCCACCTACGAGCAGTACTTC.

This clonotype was seen only a few times. V and J are TRBV20-1 and TRBJ2-1; TRBD2 might be the D (5 bases). The CDR3 runs to 11 residues. CDR1 DFQATT and CDR2 SNEGSKA come from the germline V gene (reference sequence). CDR3 in DNA: TGCAGCTACCGGGAAACACATGAGCAGTTCTTC. It specifies CSYRETHEQFF.

Turning to this clonotype: A single base separates this from a much larger clone, so it may be a read error. The CDR3 region has the DNA TGTGCCAGCAGTCCGGGCAGGGAAGGGGCCTATGGCTACACCTTC. Protein: CASSPGREGAYGYTF. The chain employs TRBV12-3 or TRBV12-4 and TRBJ1-2, with D maybe TRBD1 (5 bases). The CDR3 consists of 15 residues. The germline V and J ends were trimmed by 5 bases and 4 bases, with 17 bases remaining between them.

This clonotype was found many times. CDR3 sequence: CASSPGTAYNEQFF. The CDR3 bases are TGTGCCAGCAGCCCCGGGACCGCTTACAATGAGCAGTTCTTC. V and J are TRBV12-3 or TRBV12-4 and TRBJ2-1, with D perhaps matching TRBD1 or TRBD2 (5 bases each). This CDR3 is 14 amino acids long. Trimming cost V 6 bases and J 4 bases, with 13 bases left between them.

This chain connects TRBV2 to TRBJ2-7; perhaps TRBD1 as D (6 bases). CDR3 length: 13 amino acids. V lost 7 bases, J lost 1 base, and 11 bases lay in between. CDR1 and CDR2 from the germline V gene are SNHLY and FYNNEI. The CDR3 DNA sequence: TGTGCCAGCATCGCGGACAGTTCCTACGAGCAGTACTTC. Amino acid sequence: CASIADSSYEQYF.

This clonotype was picked up many times. Relative to the germline gene, one junction end is altered; a read error may explain this. The chain joins TRBV5-1 to TRBJ2-7, with D possibly being TRBD1 (6 bases). Per germline, CDR1 SGHRS and CDR2 YFSETQ. The CDR3 has 13 amino acids. CDR3 loop: CASSSDSTYEQYF. The CDR3 coding sequence is TGTGCCAGCAGTTCGGACAGCACCTACGAGCAGTACTTC.

This clonotype was seen a handful of times. This sequence joins TRBV4-1 and TRBJ2-1; tentatively, D is TRBD2 (6 bases). The CDR3 spans 16 residues. Trimming shortened V by 1 base and J by 8 bases, and 18 bases separated the two germline ends. Germline loops: CDR1 MGHRA, CDR2 YSYEKL. CDR3 amino acids: CASSQVPSANGDEQFF. The CDR3 region has the DNA TGCGCCAGCAGCCAAGTCCCTAGCGCGAACGGGGATGAGCAGTTCTTC.

The rearrangement uses TRBV5-1 and TRBJ2-3, with 9 bases that match TRBD2. The CDR3 spans 16 residues. CDR1 and CDR2 from the germline V gene are SGHRS and YFSETQ. The V gene end was trimmed by 2 bases and the J gene end by 2 bases; junction bases not matched to a gene: 6. CDR3 protein: CASSFRLAVATDTQYF. In DNA, the CDR3 is TGCGCCAGCAGCTTTAGACTAGCGGTGGCCACAGATACGCAGTATTTT.

The chain couples TRBV10-3 to TRBJ1-2, with unresolved D. Germline-derived CDR1 and CDR2 are ENHRY and SYGVKD. The CDR3 is 13 residues long. V lost 6 bases to trimming and J lost 1 base, with 9 bases between them. CDR3 coding DNA: TGTGCCATCAGCCGGGAAAGTAACTATGGCTACACCTTC. It is translated as CAISRESNYGYTF.

Note on this clonotype: At one end, the junction sequence differs from germline, possibly due to a read error. This rearrangement joins TRBV4-2 to TRBJ2-3, with TRBD2 as a possible D gene (6 bases). The CDR3 has 18 residues. The germline V gene has CDR1 LGHNA and CDR2 YNFKEQ. The chain's CDR3 is CASSQATGGGTSIDTQYF. In nucleotides, the CDR3 is TGTGCCAGCAGCCAAGCGACTGGCGGCGGAACTAGCATAGATACGCAGTATTTT.

This clonotype has only a few counts. The genes are TRBV6-5 and TRBJ2-1, with D unresolved. Between the trimmed V and J ends, which lost 5 bases and 3 bases, there was a span of 8 bases. CDR3 size: 13 residues. Germline V gives CDR1 MNHEY, CDR2 SVGAGI. The CDR3 loop reads CASSPARYNEQFF. CDR3 sequence (DNA): TGTGCCAGCAGTCCGGCCCGCTACAATGAGCAGTTCTTC.

CDR3 nucleotides: TGCGCCAGCAGCTTGGAGTGGCAGGGAGGGGCGTGGAACGAGCAGTACTTC. Amino acid sequence: CASSLEWQGGAWNEQYF. The rearrangement uses TRBV5-1 and TRBJ2-7; 7 positions match TRBD2. The CDR3 covers 17 residues. The germline V gene has CDR1 SGHRS and CDR2 YFSETQ. V lost 0 bases, J lost 5 bases, and 14 bases stayed unmatched.

The genes are TRBV4-1 and TRBJ2-5, with 12 bases identical to TRBD2. With the DNA end fitting TRBJ2-1 better, the J assignment may be wrong. Germline-derived CDR1 and CDR2 are MGHRA and YSYEKL. The CDR3 spans 17 residues. CDR3 nucleotides: TGCGCCAGCAGCCAACTTGCGGCTAGCGGGGGGGCCGGTGAGCAGTTCTTC. This sequence encodes CASSQLAASGGAGEQFF.

CDR3 amino acids: CASSYRGPGHQETQYF. The CDR3 nucleotides read TGTGCCAGCAGTTATCGGGGCCCAGGGCACCAAGAGACCCAGTACTTC. V and J are TRBV6-5 and TRBJ2-5, with D perhaps TRBD1 or TRBD2 (5 bases each). CDR3 length: 16 residues. Trimming pared 3 bases from V and 0 bases from J, leaving 14 bases between. The germline V gene has CDR1 MNHEY and CDR2 SVGAGI.

This chain joins TRBV5-1 and TRBJ2-1, with 9 bases fitting TRBD2. CDR3 length: 17 residues. CDR1 SGHRS and CDR2 YFSETQ come from the germline V gene. After removal of 0 bases from V and 8 bases from J, the junction contained 12 bases not matched to a gene. The CDR3 bases are TGCGCCAGCAGCTTGGGGGCCCGAGCGGGAGGAGGGGATGAGCAGTTCTTC. It codes for CASSLGARAGGGDEQFF.

The CDR3 loop is CASSERPSQGYNEQFF. The CDR3 DNA is TGTGCCAGCAGCGAGCGGCCGTCCCAAGGTTACAATGAGCAGTTCTTC. The genes are TRBV11-2 and TRBJ2-1; a possible D gene is TRBD2 (5 bases). The V and J ends lost 5 bases and 4 bases respectively, with 18 bases between them. Germline lookup yields CDR1 SGHAT and CDR2 FQNNGV. The CDR3 totals 16 residues. Filled out from reference TRBV11-2 and TRBJ2-1, the complete variable domain reads EAGVAQSPRYKIIEKRQSVAFWCNPISGHATLYWYQQILGQGPKLLIQFQNNGVVDDSQLPKDRFSAERLKGVDSTLKIQPAKLEDSAVYLCASSERPSQGYNEQFFGPGTRLTVL.

This clonotype appeared a few times. V gene TRBV20-1 combines with J gene TRBJ2-5; maybe TRBD2 (6 bases). Trimming took 2 bases from V and 5 from J, leaving 15 bases between them. CDR1 DFQATT and CDR2 SNEGSKA come from the germline V gene (reference sequence). This CDR3 contains 14 residues. The CDR3 loop reads CSARRGALFETQYF. DNA of the CDR3: TGCAGTGCTAGACGCGGGGCCCTGTTCGAGACCCAGTACTTC.